Included here is one T cell receptor beta chain sequence, with context. The data derive from a study of T cell changes during pregnancy in multiple sclerosis. CDR1 is MNHEY, CDR2 SVGAGI, per germline. The V gene lost 6 bases and the J gene lost 5 bases, with 14 bases spanning the gap. This CDR3 is built from 15 residues. The assay was immunoSEQ multiplex PCR, and TCRdb's table has in-frame clones only and misses some. Of fewer than 40,000 clones detected, about 94% appear once; the ten largest clones hold 0.35%. This TCR was sampled from a female donor with multiple sclerosis, enrolled in a pregnancy study. Here the sequenced sample was CD4+ T cells from peripheral blood mononuclear cells, taken after pregnancy. The chain carries TRBV6-5 and TRBJ1-6; D might be TRBD1 (5 bases). The CDR3 loop is CASREGLLDNSPLHF. DNA of the CDR3: TGTGCCAGCAGAGAGGGACTACTTGATAATTCACCCCTCCACTTT.